What follows are 30 T cell receptor beta chains derived from one specimen sequenced in a study of blood T cell repertoires in COVID-19. Sequencing was performed with immunoSEQ multiplex PCR; in TCRdb, only in-frame clones are kept and a portion is missing. Among over 110,000 clones listed, more than 70% were seen once. Sequenced input: PBMCs or T cells enriched from blood (not recorded which). The receptors here all came from a man aged 40-55 years with acute COVID-19.

The chain links TRBV9 to TRBJ1-6; a possible D gene is TRBD1 (6 bases). V lost 0 bases and J 5 bases, leaving 12 bases between the germline ends. The CDR3 loop spans 16 amino acids. Germline loops: CDR1 SGDLS, CDR2 YYNGEE. CDR3 sequence: CASSVGLQGHNSPLHF. CDR3 DNA sequence: TGTGCCAGCAGCGTAGGTTTACAGGGACATAATTCACCCCTCCACTTT.

V gene TRBV5-4 combines with J gene TRBJ2-3, with a tentative D call TRBD1 (6 bases). Between the trimmed V and J ends, which lost 1 base and 3 bases, there was a span of 9 bases. Per germline, CDR1 SGHNT and CDR2 YYREEE (reference sequence). The CDR3 is 14 residues long. The CDR3, as DNA: TGTGCCAGCAGCTTGAACAGGGAGACAGATACGCAGTATTTT. It yields the protein CASSLNRETDTQYF.

In this sample, this clone turned up a few times. The chain joins TRBV24-1 to TRBJ2-1; D is unresolved. CDR1 and CDR2 from the germline V gene are KGHDR and SFDVKD. The CDR3 length is 13 residues. V lost 0 bases and J 10 bases, leaving 9 bases between the germline ends. The CDR3 nucleotides are TGTGCCACCAGTGATTTGAACTATTCCGAGCAGTTCTTC. Encoded protein: CATSDLNYSEQFF.

The chain joins TRBV12-3 or TRBV12-4 to TRBJ2-3, with D possibly being TRBD2 (5 bases). Trimming left V 2 bases short and J 5 bases short, with 8 bases between. The CDR3 is 13 amino acids. CDR3 DNA sequence: TGTGCCAGCAGTTTATGGGGAGAAGATACGCAGTATTTT. Translated, it gives CASSLWGEDTQYF.

The chain joins TRBV29-1 to TRBJ2-2, with 8 bases identical to TRBD2. The germline V gene has CDR1 SQVTM and CDR2 ANQGSEA. This CDR3 is built from 17 residues. Trimming removed 1 base from V and 5 bases from J; junction bases left unmatched: 12. CDR3 protein: CSVEARRQAGATGELFF. The CDR3 nucleotides read TGCAGCGTTGAAGCCCGAAGACAAGCGGGGGCTACCGGGGAGCTGTTTTTT.

The V gene is TRBV10-3, the J gene TRBJ2-1; 10 bases align to TRBD2. The CDR3 covers 17 residues. The germline gives CDR1 ENHRY, CDR2 SYGVKD. With V trimmed by 10 bases and J by 0 bases, 12 bases remained unmatched. CDR3 protein: CATRASGGPSSYNEQFF. CDR3 DNA: TGTGCCACTAGGGCTAGCGGGGGACCCAGCTCCTACAATGAGCAGTTCTTC.

The CDR3 nucleotides are TGTGCCAGCAGCCCCCTCGAGGACAAGAACACTGAAGCTTTCTTT. This translates into CASSPLEDKNTEAFF. V usage is TRBV16 and J usage is TRBJ1-1; D is perhaps TRBD1 (5 bases). Germline V gives CDR1 KGHSY, CDR2 FQNENV. Trimming left V 4 bases short and J 1 base short, with 13 bases between. This CDR3 is 15 amino acids long.

This clone was detected only a few times. The rearrangement links TRBV28 to TRBJ1-4; D ambiguous. Germline V gives CDR1 MDHEN, CDR2 SYDVKM. CDR3 length equals 12 residues. Trimming cost V 2 bases and J 6 bases, with 4 bases left between them. CDR3 in amino acids: CASSLVDEKLFF. In DNA form, the CDR3 reads TGTGCCAGCAGTTTAGTAGATGAAAAACTGTTTTTT.

The chain employs TRBV28 and TRBJ2-7, with 11 bases lining up with TRBD2. The CDR3 totals 14 residues. V lost 3 bases, J lost 3 bases, and 1 base stayed unmatched. Germline CDR1 is MDHEN and CDR2 is SYDVKM. CDR3 sequence: CASSLGTSGYEQYF. CDR3 nucleotide sequence: TGTGCCAGCAGTTTGGGGACTAGCGGCTACGAGCAGTACTTC.

The rearrangement joins TRBV18 to TRBJ2-7; maybe TRBD1 (6 bases). V gave up 5 bases and J gave up 2 bases, with 16 bases separating them. The V gene's germline CDR1 is KGHSH and CDR2 LQKENI. This CDR3 spans 15 amino acids. The CDR3 DNA follows: TGTGCCAGCTCAACCGGGTCAGGGGCGACCTACGAGCAGTACTTC. Translation gives CASSTGSGATYEQYF.

V gene TRBV30 combines with J gene TRBJ1-1, with D possibly matching TRBD1 (6 bases). The CDR3 has 13 amino acids. CDR1 GTSNPN and CDR2 SVGIG come from the germline V gene (reference sequence). Trimming took 3 bases from V and 4 from J, leaving 12 bases between them. The CDR3: CAWSRGAGTEAFF. The CDR3 DNA reads TGTGCCTGGAGCCGGGGGGCGGGCACTGAAGCTTTCTTT.

The chain is built from TRBV29-1 and TRBJ1-1, with no clear D. The germline CDR1 and CDR2 sequences are SQVTM and ANQGSEA. V was shortened by 5 bases and J by 1 base, with 5 bases between the two germline ends. The CDR3 has 11 residues. The CDR3 here is CSVLRNTEAFF. CDR3 nucleotide sequence: TGCAGCGTTCTGCGGAACACTGAAGCTTTCTTT.

The J gene is TRBJ2-7, the V gene TRBV10-3; TRBD2 matches at 9 bases. The CDR3 sequence is 16 residues long. The J segment lost 0 bases and the V segment lost 4 bases, leaving 7 bases of the junction unmatched. Germline V gives CDR1 ENHRY, CDR2 SYGVKD. CDR3 in DNA: TGTGCCATCAGTGTGGGCGGGAGGGCCTTCTCCTACGAGCAGTACTTC. It is translated as CAISVGGRAFSYEQYF.

The gene calls are TRBV9 and TRBJ2-3, with 7 bases that match TRBD2. J gave up 2 bases and V 2 bases, and 5 bases lay outside the gene matches. Germline CDR1 and CDR2: SGDLS and YYNGEE. The CDR3 extends over 15 amino acids. This CDR3 is CASSVRLADTDTQYF. CDR3 in DNA: TGTGCCAGCAGCGTTCGACTAGCAGACACAGATACGCAGTATTTT. Looking up the rest from reference TRBV9 and TRBJ2-3 gives the full variable domain: DSGVTQTPKHLITATGQRVTLRCSPRSGDLSVYWYQQSLDQGLQFLIQYYNGEERAKGNILERFSAQQFPDLHSELNLSSLELGDSALYFCASSVRLADTDTQYFGPGTRLTVL.

The chain uses TRBV29-1 and TRBJ2-5, with 10 bases fitting TRBD2. The CDR3 is made up of 14 amino acids. Germline assignment: CDR1 SQVTM and CDR2 ANQGSEA. J lost 4 bases, V lost 4 bases, and 6 bases had no gene match. CDR3 sequence reads: CSVGTSGAVETQYF. DNA of the CDR3: TGCAGCGTTGGTACTAGCGGGGCGGTAGAGACCCAGTACTTC.

J is TRBJ2-1 and V is TRBV19; the match to TRBD2 covers 12 bases. CDR3 length: 21 amino acids. The V gene's germline CDR1 is LNHDA and CDR2 SQIVND (reference sequence). Germline trimming cut 4 bases from V and 0 bases from J; bases unmatched to any gene: 16. The CDR3 region has the DNA TGTGCCAGTAGTACCCGTCCTAGGCTAGCGGGAGGGCCTGTCTCCTACAATGAGCAGTTCTTC. This translates into CASSTRPRLAGGPVSYNEQFF.

This clone appeared a single time. This sequence joins TRBV29-1 and TRBJ1-6; 7 nucleotides agree with TRBD1. CDR3 size: 11 residues. The junction had 12 bases not matched to a gene; V was cut back by 7 bases and J by 18 bases. CDR1 is SQVTM and CDR2 is ANQGSEA in the germline V gene. The DNA for the CDR3 is TGCAGCGCCACTTCCGGGGGACAGTCCCACTTT. Amino acid sequence: CSATSGGQSHF. Variable domain in full (rest from reference TRBV29-1 and TRBJ1-6): SAVISQKPSRDICQRGTSLTIQCQVDSQVTMMFWYRQQPGQSLTLIATANQGSEATYESGFVIDKFPISRPNLTFSTLTVSNMSPEDSSIYLCSATSGGQSHFGNGTRLTVT.

The chain employs TRBV2 and TRBJ1-1, with TRBD1 as a possible D gene (6 bases). The germline CDR1 and CDR2 sequences are SNHLY and FYNNEI. CDR3 length equals 14 residues. V lost 4 bases and J 5 bases, leaving 14 bases between the germline ends. CDR3 DNA sequence: TGTGCCAGCAGTGTGGACAGCCGGAGGACTGAAGCTTTCTTT. This codes for CASSVDSRRTEAFF.

J is TRBJ2-7 and V is TRBV9, with a weak D call TRBD2 (5 bases). The germline gives CDR1 SGDLS, CDR2 YYNGEE. CDR3 size: 16 residues. The V end was cut by 0 bases, the J end by 7 bases, with 20 bases between. CDR3 in amino acids: CASSVDQHGVMREQYF. The CDR3 DNA sequence: TGTGCCAGCAGCGTAGATCAGCACGGGGTAATGAGGGAGCAGTACTTC. Looking up the rest from reference TRBV9 and TRBJ2-7 gives the full variable domain: DSGVTQTPKHLITATGQRVTLRCSPRSGDLSVYWYQQSLDQGLQFLIQYYNGEERAKGNILERFSAQQFPDLHSELNLSSLELGDSALYFCASSVDQHGVMREQYFGPGTRLTVT.

The chain couples TRBV5-6 to TRBJ2-4; a possible D gene is TRBD1 (6 bases). Trimming removed 3 bases from V and 8 bases from J, with 18 bases in between. Per the germline V gene, CDR1 is SGHDT and CDR2 is YYEEEE. CDR3 length: 15 amino acids. CDR3 in amino acids: CASSSEGGPSDIQYF. CDR3 bases: TGTGCCAGCAGCTCAGAAGGGGGTCCCAGTGACATTCAGTACTTC.

The rearrangement joins TRBV5-6 to TRBJ1-1; D gene ambiguous. Germline assignment: CDR1 SGHDT and CDR2 YYEEEE. This CDR3 has 15 residues. With 0 bases removed from V and 0 bases from J, the gap between germline ends came to 9 bases. CDR3 loop: CASSLDAGLNTEAFF. DNA of the CDR3: TGTGCCAGCAGCTTGGATGCAGGCTTGAACACTGAAGCTTTCTTT.

The chain employs TRBV5-4 and TRBJ2-7, with D maybe TRBD2 (5 bases). There are 13 residues in the CDR3. The V gene's germline CDR1 is SGHNT and CDR2 YYREEE (reference sequence). V was cut by 4 bases and J by 2 bases, with 10 bases left in between. Here the CDR3 reads CASSRDFTYEQYF. The CDR3 DNA follows: TGTGCCAGCAGCCGGGATTTCACCTACGAGCAGTACTTC.

This clone was recorded once. The gene calls are TRBV11-2 and TRBJ2-3; TRBD1 matches 7 bases. The germline V gene has CDR1 SGHAT and CDR2 FQNNGV. The CDR3 runs to 14 residues. V lost 8 bases, J lost 6 bases, and 11 bases stayed unmatched. CDR3 DNA sequence: TGTGCCAGCGGACATCGGACAGGATCCGATACGCAGTATTTT. It yields the protein CASGHRTGSDTQYF.

V is TRBV7-8 and J is TRBJ2-5; 8 nucleotides line up with TRBD2. The CDR3 covers 19 residues. Germline V gene data show CDR1 as SGHVS and CDR2 as FQNEAQ. With V trimmed by 5 bases and J by 0 bases, 17 bases remained unmatched. The CDR3 DNA follows: TGTGCCAGCAGCCCACCTGCTGTCCGGGGCGGGGGGAACCAAGAGACCCAGTACTTC. This codes for CASSPPAVRGGGNQETQYF.

V usage is TRBV19 and J usage is TRBJ1-1, with D possibly matching TRBD1 (6 bases). Trimming took off 3 bases at V and 4 bases at J, with 15 bases between the two ends. This CDR3 region has 15 residues. Germline lookup yields CDR1 LNHDA and CDR2 SQIVND (reference sequence). The CDR3, as DNA: TGTGCCAGTAGTATCCCTCAGGGCAGGGGCACTGAAGCTTTCTTT. Translated, it gives CASSIPQGRGTEAFF. The variable domain in full, with the rest retrieved from reference TRBV19 and TRBJ1-1, is DGGITQSPKYLFRKEGQNVTLSCEQNLNHDAMYWYRQDPGQGLRLIYYSQIVNDFQKGDIAEGYSVSREKKESFPLTVTSAQKNPTAFYLCASSIPQGRGTEAFFGQGTRLTVV.

This chain uses TRBV5-1 with TRBJ2-7; TRBD2 aligns across 10 bases. This CDR3 contains 15 residues. The germline V gene encodes CDR1 SGHRS and CDR2 YFSETQ. Losses at the gene ends were 1 base for V and 0 bases for J; bases not matched to a gene: 1. The CDR3 loop is CASSLTSGVSYEQYF. CDR3 in DNA: TGCGCCAGCAGCTTGACTAGCGGGGTCTCCTACGAGCAGTACTTC.

The chain joins TRBV7-6 to TRBJ2-1; the D gene is possibly TRBD2 (5 bases). Germline lookup yields CDR1 SGHVS and CDR2 FNYEAQ. The CDR3 has 15 amino acids. The germline V and J ends were trimmed by 2 bases and 2 bases, with 10 bases remaining between them. The CDR3 is CASSLSREPYNEQFF. The CDR3 bases are TGTGCCAGCAGCTTATCCCGGGAACCCTACAATGAGCAGTTCTTC.

The chain combines TRBV6-6 with TRBJ2-5; 9 bases are a match to TRBD2. The CDR3 spans 16 residues. The germline gives CDR1 MNHNY, CDR2 SVGAGI (reference sequence). Trimming at V came to 5 bases and at J to 5 bases, leaving 12 bases not matched to a gene. Written as DNA, the CDR3 is TGTGCCAGCAGTCCCTTGTCTAGCGGGGACCGGGAGACCCAGTACTTC. Encoded protein: CASSPLSSGDRETQYF.

This clone was found once. The gene calls are TRBV3-1 (or the pseudogene TRBV3-2) and TRBJ2-3; 8 positions match TRBD2. The V segment lost 1 base and the J segment 0 bases; nucleotides outside the gene matches: 3. Germline CDR1 LGHDT, CDR2 YNNKEL (reference sequence). The CDR3 sequence is 16 residues long. In nucleotides, the CDR3 is TGTGCCAGCAGCCAAGGAGCGGGGGAAAGCACAGATACGCAGTATTTT. As protein: CASSQGAGESTDTQYF.

The rearrangement joins TRBV5-6 to TRBJ2-3; TRBD2 aligns across 12 bases. With V trimmed by 4 bases and J by 6 bases, 9 bases remained unmatched. CDR1 and CDR2 (germline): SGHDT, YYEEEE. There are 16 residues in the CDR3. The CDR3 bases are TGTGCCAGCAGCCCCGAGCTAGCGGGGGGGATCGATACGCAGTATTTT. Translated: CASSPELAGGIDTQYF.